The sequence of this TCR beta chain was determined in a study of blood T cell repertoires in COVID-19. The CDR3 is 15 residues long. Germline V gives CDR1 KGHSH, CDR2 LQKENI. Trimming took off 2 bases at V and 1 base at J, with 10 bases between the two ends. This table comes from immunoSEQ multiplex PCR, and its TCRdb copy is limited to in-frame clones, with some not included. The sample holds some 330,000 clones, around 87% seen once. This chain links TRBV18 with TRBJ2-3, with D perhaps TRBD2 (5 bases). Sequencing was performed on PBMCs or T cells enriched from blood (not recorded which). This TCR came from a man aged 35-49 years in a cohort exposed to, infected with or recovered from COVID-19 (not recorded which). The DNA of the CDR3 is TGTGCCAGCTCACCAGGAGGCCTGGGCACAGATACGCAGTATTTT. Translation: CASSPGGLGTDTQYF.